The following is a TCR beta chain sequence with its context. Its antigen is currently unknown. This specimen belongs to a study of T cell responses to AZD1222 COVID-19 vaccine. Study outcomes and limitations: Only a handful of individuals given AZD1222 were seropositive at baseline. Spike as a whole was targeted by vaccine-associated CD4 TCRs, dominant at 160-218 and 743-854. Researchers took repertoire samples only after the peak T cell response had come.

The trim removed 7 bases at V and 6 bases at J, leaving 5 bases unmatched. The CDR3 extends over 12 amino acids. Germline lookup yields CDR1 SQVTM and CDR2 ANQGSEA. Clones were sequenced by immunoSEQ multiplex PCR, and TCRdb holds only the in-frame ones, with some missing. The data hold 100,000 to 110,000 clones, with about 86% observed a single time. This clonotype was sampled from an adult in good health. This specimen was peripheral blood, taken on day 0 of AZD1222 vaccination. This chain links TRBV29-1 with TRBJ2-7; 11 bases are shared with TRBD1. CDR3 DNA sequence: TGCAGCGGGGGACAGGGGGGACGCGAGCAGTACTTC. This translates into CSGGQGGREQYF.